These 28 T cell receptor beta chains were sequenced from one sample in a study of blood T cell repertoires in COVID-19. The method was immunoSEQ multiplex PCR; TCRdb's version includes in-frame clones alone and lacks a portion of them. The table shows around 300,000 clones, with roughly 90% occurring only once. Input material: peripheral blood. The receptors derive from a man between 45 and 60 years old with acute or convalescent COVID-19.

The chain recombines TRBV7-6 with TRBJ1-6, with D possibly TRBD1 on 5 matching bases. Germline CDR1 SGHVS, CDR2 FNYEAQ. V gave up 1 base and J gave up 5 bases, with 9 bases separating them. The CDR3 contains 15 residues. CDR3 sequence (DNA): TGTGCCAGCAGCTTAGGGGGCCCTAATAATTCACCCCTCCACTTT. Amino acid sequence: CASSLGGPNNSPLHF.

The chain recombines TRBV18 with TRBJ2-7; TRBD1 is a possible D gene (6 bases). Germline V gene lookup returns CDR1 KGHSH and CDR2 LQKENI. This CDR3 region has 14 residues. V was pared by 1 base and J by 2 bases, with 9 bases between. The CDR3 bases are TGTGCCAGCTCACCACGTTCAGGGGCCTACGAGCAGTACTTC. Translation: CASSPRSGAYEQYF. Full variable domain (missing parts from reference TRBV18 and TRBJ2-7): NAGVMQNPRHLVRRRGQEARLRCSPMKGHSHVYWYRQLPEEGLKFMVYLQKENIIDESGMPKERFSAEFPKEGPSILRIQQVVRGDSAAYFCASSPRSGAYEQYFGPGTRLTVT.

The V gene is TRBV5-4, the J gene TRBJ1-3, with 11 bases lining up with TRBD1. V trimming: 3 bases; J trimming: 3 bases; junction bases outside the gene matches: 2. Germline V gives CDR1 SGHNT, CDR2 YYREEE (reference sequence). The CDR3 has 15 residues. CDR3 in amino acids: CASSYGTGGGNTIYF. As DNA, the CDR3 is TGTGCCAGCAGCTACGGGACAGGGGGTGGAAACACCATATATTTT.

The gene calls are TRBV5-5 and TRBJ1-4; D is uncertain. This CDR3 region has 15 residues. The germline V gene has CDR1 SGHKS and CDR2 YYEKEE (reference sequence). The ends were cut back, 4 bases at V and 4 bases at J, with 14 bases in the middle. The CDR3 is CASSPWQYLNEKLFF. CDR3 bases: TGTGCCAGCAGCCCCTGGCAGTACCTTAATGAAAAACTGTTTTTT.

V gene TRBV6-5 combines with J gene TRBJ1-6, with TRBD1 identical over 7 bases. The trim removed 8 bases at V and 10 bases at J, leaving 8 bases unmatched. This CDR3 has 13 amino acids. The germline gives CDR1 MNHEY, CDR2 SVGAGI. CDR3 in amino acids: CASGDTGESPLHF. In DNA, the CDR3 is TGTGCCAGCGGGGATACAGGGGAGTCACCCCTCCACTTT.

This chain uses TRBV7-8 with TRBJ1-6; 8 nucleotides match TRBD1. The CDR3 has 15 amino acids. V dropped 5 bases and J dropped 9; count of bases not matched to a gene: 9. Germline CDR1 and CDR2: SGHVS and FQNEAQ. CDR3 DNA sequence: TGTGCCAGCAGCCGCACGGACAGGGATCTTTCACCCCTCCACTTT. This encodes CASSRTDRDLSPLHF.

The J gene is TRBJ2-7, the V gene TRBV9; D uncertain. This CDR3 spans 14 amino acids. V was pared by 0 bases and J by 0 bases, with 7 bases between. Per germline, CDR1 SGDLS and CDR2 YYNGEE. The CDR3 loop is CASSVGVSSYEQYF. The CDR3 DNA reads as TGTGCCAGCAGCGTAGGCGTAAGCTCCTACGAGCAGTACTTC.

The gene calls are TRBV21-1 and TRBJ1-1. TRBV21-1 is reported as a pseudogene. This CDR3 comprises 9 residues. In DNA, the CDR3 is TGTGCCAGCAGCCGGGAAGCTTTCTTT. It translates to CASSREAFF.

The chain couples TRBV5-1 to TRBJ1-4; TRBD1 matches 9 bases. V trimming: 2 bases; J trimming: 8 bases; junction bases outside the gene matches: 4. The length of the CDR3 is 14 residues. From germline, CDR1 is SGHRS and CDR2 YFSETQ. This chain's CDR3 is CASSLGQGLEKLFF. In nucleotides, the CDR3 is TGCGCCAGCAGCTTAGGACAGGGGTTGGAAAAACTGTTTTTT.

This clone has more than one count but fewer than ten. This rearrangement joins TRBV7-6 to TRBJ2-7; TRBD2 matches 8 bases. V shed 5 bases and J 6 bases; nucleotides not matched to a gene: 6. The CDR3 has 13 residues. CDR1 and CDR2 from the germline V gene are SGHVS and FNYEAQ. In DNA form, the CDR3 reads TGTGCCAGCAGCCCTGGACTAGCAAGCGAGCAGTACTTC. This sequence encodes CASSPGLASEQYF.

This sequence joins TRBV10-3 and TRBJ2-4, with no clear D. The germline V gene encodes CDR1 ENHRY and CDR2 SYGVKD. V lost 3 bases, J lost 5 bases, and 11 bases lay in between. The length of the CDR3 is 14 residues. The CDR3 sequence: CAISDVANENIQYF. CDR3 nucleotide sequence: TGTGCCATCAGTGACGTGGCAAACGAAAACATTCAGTACTTC.

V usage is TRBV2 and J usage is TRBJ2-7; unclear D gene. The germline V and J ends were trimmed by 7 bases and 4 bases, with 17 bases remaining between them. CDR1 is SNHLY and CDR2 is FYNNEI in the germline V gene. There are 14 residues in the CDR3. CDR3 loop: CASNQDILEYEQYF. CDR3 nucleotides: TGTGCCAGCAACCAAGACATACTGGAATACGAGCAGTACTTC. Looking up the rest from reference TRBV2 and TRBJ2-7 gives the full variable domain: EPEVTQTPSHQVTQMGQEVILRCVPISNHLYFYWYRQILGQKVEFLVSFYNNEISEKSEIFDDQFSVERPDGSNFTLKIRSTKLEDSAMYFCASNQDILEYEQYFGPGTRLTVT.

The chain recombines TRBV5-1 with TRBJ2-5, with 9 bases lining up with TRBD1. The J segment lost 5 bases and the V segment lost 3 bases, leaving 8 bases of the junction unmatched. The CDR3 is 15 residues long. Germline V gives CDR1 SGHRS, CDR2 YFSETQ. The CDR3 is CASSWGQGSSETQYF. In DNA form, the CDR3 reads TGCGCCAGCAGCTGGGGACAGGGATCTTCGGAGACCCAGTACTTC.

A word on this clone: Other DNA sequences in this sample translate to the same CDR3. This sequence joins TRBV18 and TRBJ2-7; 7 positions match TRBD1. CDR1 KGHSH and CDR2 LQKENI come from the germline V gene. The CDR3 covers 13 residues. V shed 2 bases and J 2 bases; nucleotides not matched to a gene: 0. The chain's CDR3 is CASSPGTAYEQYF. The CDR3 coding sequence is TGTGCCAGCTCACCAGGGACAGCCTACGAGCAGTACTTC.

V gene TRBV4-2 combines with J gene TRBJ1-2; D remains unclear. Between the trimmed V and J ends, which lost 1 base and 4 bases, there was a span of 13 bases. The CDR3 is 15 residues long. The germline CDR1 and CDR2 sequences are LGHNA and YNFKEQ. The CDR3 protein is CASSQATANVYGYTF. The CDR3 region has the DNA TGTGCCAGCAGCCAAGCCACAGCTAATGTCTATGGCTACACCTTC.

This chain links TRBV9 with TRBJ1-1, with a possible D match to TRBD1 (6 bases). The CDR3 length is 13 residues. The V gene lost 4 bases and the J gene lost 10 bases, with 17 bases spanning the gap. Germline CDR1 and CDR2: SGDLS and YYNGEE. DNA of the CDR3: TGTGCCAGCAGCCCCCCGCGCCAGGGGACAGCTTTCTTT. Protein sequence: CASSPPRQGTAFF.

Worth noting for this clone: It may be a read error: a sequence one base away is much more abundant. The chain combines TRBV7-3 with TRBJ2-1, with TRBD1 matching 11 bases. V trimming: 4 bases; J trimming: 3 bases; junction bases outside the gene matches: 2. CDR3 size: 15 residues. Germline CDR1 and CDR2: SGHTA and FQGTGA. CDR3 in DNA: TGTGCCAGCAGCTCCGGGACAGGGGGCTACAATGAGCAGTTCTTC. It yields the protein CASSSGTGGYNEQFF.

The CDR3 spells CASSLIGGRDYEQYF. CDR3 DNA: TGTGCCAGCAGCTTAATCGGCGGCAGAGATTACGAGCAGTACTTC. The chain employs TRBV5-8 and TRBJ2-7, with D unresolved. This CDR3 is 15 amino acids long. Germline assignment: CDR1 SGHTS and CDR2 YDEGEE. Deletions cut 2 bases from V and 4 bases from J, with 16 bases between.

The chain carries TRBV12-3 or TRBV12-4 and TRBJ1-2, with D perhaps matching TRBD1 (5 bases). Trimming pared 6 bases from V and 8 bases from J, leaving 16 bases between. CDR3 size: 13 residues. The CDR3 sequence: CASSPRRAYGYTF. In nucleotides, the CDR3 is TGTGCCAGCAGCCCCCGCAGGGCTTACGGCTACACCTTC.

The chain employs TRBV6-1 and TRBJ1-3, with a possible D match to TRBD1 (6 bases). The V and J ends lost 2 bases and 0 bases respectively, with 8 bases between them. Germline values: CDR1 MNHNS, CDR2 SASEGT. This CDR3 contains 15 residues. The CDR3 protein is CASSERGGSGNTIYF. The CDR3 nucleotides are TGTGCCAGCAGTGAAAGGGGGGGCTCTGGAAACACCATATATTTT.

V is TRBV5-8 and J is TRBJ1-2, with TRBD1 matching 10 bases. Per germline, CDR1 SGHTS and CDR2 YDEGEE. With V trimmed by 4 bases and J by 7 bases, 1 base remained unmatched. This CDR3 region has 12 residues. In DNA, the CDR3 is TGTGCCAGCAGCAGGGACAGGGGTGGCTACACCTTC. Translation gives CASSRDRGGYTF.

This chain connects TRBV27 to TRBJ1-1, with D hard to call. CDR1 MNHEY and CDR2 SMNVEV come from the germline V gene (reference sequence). The CDR3 is 13 residues long. Between the trimmed V and J ends, which lost 2 bases and 3 bases, there was a span of 7 bases. The CDR3 bases are TGTGCCAGCAGTTTAAGGGAGGACACTGAAGCTTTCTTT. Residues: CASSLREDTEAFF.

The count of this clone is one. This sequence joins TRBV9 and TRBJ1-3, with TRBD1 as a possible D gene (6 bases). The CDR3 has 15 residues. Germline V gene data show CDR1 as SGDLS and CDR2 as YYNGEE. Trimming left V 3 bases short and J 0 bases short, with 10 bases between. The CDR3, as DNA: TGTGCCAGCAGCGCTCAGGGGATCTCTGGAAACACCATATATTTT. Amino acid sequence: CASSAQGISGNTIYF. The full variable domain, in which reference TRBV9 and TRBJ1-3 provide the parts outside the CDR3, is DSGVTQTPKHLITATGQRVTLRCSPRSGDLSVYWYQQSLDQGLQFLIQYYNGEERAKGNILERFSAQQFPDLHSELNLSSLELGDSALYFCASSAQGISGNTIYFGEGSWLTVV.

V is TRBV18 and J is TRBJ2-7, with D hard to call. From germline, CDR1 is KGHSH and CDR2 LQKENI. The CDR3 loop spans 12 amino acids. V was shortened by 5 bases and J by 3 bases, with 8 bases between the two germline ends. The CDR3 DNA is TGTGCCAGCTCAGGGCAGATCTACGAGCAGTACTTC. Its protein is CASSGQIYEQYF.

The CDR3 region is CASSEYYRGRGYTF. The CDR3 nucleotides are TGTGCCAGCAGTGAATATTACAGGGGGCGAGGCTACACCTTC. V is TRBV6-1 and J is TRBJ1-2, with 9 nucleotides matching TRBD1. CDR1 is MNHNS and CDR2 is SASEGT in the germline V gene. The CDR3 is made up of 14 amino acids. Germline trimming cut 2 bases from V and 8 bases from J; bases unmatched to any gene: 6.

The rearrangement joins TRBV12-5 to TRBJ1-5; 10 bases map to TRBD1. Germline V gene sequence: CDR1 LGHNT, CDR2 FRNRAP. Trimming took 0 bases from V and 6 from J; bases not matched to a gene: 8. CDR3 length: 17 residues. This chain's CDR3 is CASGLVPGTGVAQPQHF. The DNA of the CDR3 is TGTGCTAGTGGTTTGGTACCGGGGACAGGGGTGGCTCAGCCCCAGCATTTT. Combining the CDR3 with reference TRBV12-5 and TRBJ1-5 gives the whole variable domain DARVTQTPRHKVTEMGQEVTMRCQPILGHNTVFWYRQTMMQGLELLAYFRNRAPLDDSGMPKDRFSAEMPDATLATLKIQPSEPRDSAVYFCASGLVPGTGVAQPQHFGDGTRLSIL.

This chain joins TRBV12-5 and TRBJ2-1, with 8 bases identical to TRBD1. CDR1 is LGHNT, CDR2 FRNRAP, per germline. This CDR3 contains 14 residues. The CDR3 DNA sequence: TGTGGGACCGGGGCAGGGGGCCTTCCGAATGAGCAGTTCTTC. Amino acid sequence: CGTGAGGLPNEQFF. The full variable domain, its missing parts supplied by reference TRBV12-5 and TRBJ2-1, is DARVTQTPRHKVTEMGQEVTMRCQPILGHNTVFWYRQTMMQGLELLAYFRNRAPLDDSGMPKDRFSAEMPDATLATLKIQPSEPRDSAVYFCGTGAGGLPNEQFFGPGTRLTVL.

Here the CDR3 DNA reads TGTGCCAGCAGCCATGCAGGGGACTATGGCTACACCTTC. Translated, it gives CASSHAGDYGYTF. The chain combines TRBV3-1 (or the pseudogene TRBV3-2) with TRBJ1-2; TRBD1 is a possible D gene (6 bases). The CDR3 runs 13 residues. CDR1 and CDR2 (germline): LGHDT, YNNKEL (reference sequence). The V end lost 3 bases, the J end lost 3 bases, and 8 bases lay between the germline ends.